The rows below give T cell receptor beta chains drawn from one sample of a study of cytomegalovirus exposure and HLA in healthy donors. Only in-frame clones appear in the TCRdb table, and some are missing; sequencing was by immunoSEQ multiplex PCR. Of approximately 130,000 clones listed, roughly 9% are singletons. The sequenced material came from PBMCs. The origin of the receptors is a middle-aged woman in good health and CMV-seropositive. Both conserved end residues are trimmed from each CDR3. Fields, in order: V gene, J gene, CDR3 protein.

TRBV5-4,TRBJ2-3,ASSLWASGGASTDTQY
TRBV4-1,TRBJ1-6,ASSQGTSSYNSPLH
TRBV7-9,TRBJ1-1,ASELGVGMNTEAF
TRBV27,TRBJ1-2,ASRTGFYGYT
TRBV15,TRBJ1-2,ATSSEAGRSYGYT
TRBV7-9,TRBJ1-2,ASSSRPDRTVRGYT
TRBV28,TRBJ1-5,ASSPFGTGVRNQPQH
TRBV6-1,TRBJ1-1,ASSEARGTEAF
TRBV2,NA,ASLLRGSSYEQY
TRBV27,TRBJ2-7,ASSFIPSVASGGHSSYEQY
TRBV27,TRBJ1-5,ASSFGWRQGASVQPQH
TRBV28,TRBJ1-6,ASSQGQGFYSPLH
TRBV28,TRBJ2-2,ASRPTDKANTGELF
TRBV5-1,TRBJ2-5,ASSRLAGGKETQY
TRBV6-6,TRBJ2-3,ASIPSGIDTDTQY
TRBV14,TRBJ1-6,ASSQDISDRLH